This TCR beta chain is from a study of cytomegalovirus exposure and HLA in healthy donors. CDR3 length: 16 residues. Trimming cost V 1 base and J 6 bases, with 16 bases left between them. Germline lookup yields CDR1 LNHNV and CDR2 YYDKDF (reference sequence). Researchers ran the PCR with 60 Vbeta and 13 Jbeta primers. Using immunoSEQ multiplex PCR, the repertoire was profiled, and TCRdb retains in-frame clones only, with some absent. The sample lists roughly 150,000 clones, over 75% seen once, with 1.5% to 2% in the top ten. As for this clone: The antigen remains unidentified.

Study results and limitations: As a later analysis showed, a missense DCLRE1C variant was linked to trimming of TCR beta V- and J-genes. The authors considered a cluster of highly shared sequence variants likely to be a sequencing artifact. In a later analysis, common viral pathogens appeared linked to several of the most significant clusters. CMV serostatus stood as the only immune exposure information on hand.

The TCR originated in a woman in her thirties in good health and CMV-seronegative. The specimen sequenced was PBMCs. The chain recombines TRBV15 with TRBJ1-5; D is perhaps TRBD1 (5 bases). CDR3 loop: CATSRGQGRIGQPQHF. DNA for the CDR3: TGTGCCACCAGCAGAGGGCAGGGAAGGATTGGTCAGCCCCAGCATTTT.